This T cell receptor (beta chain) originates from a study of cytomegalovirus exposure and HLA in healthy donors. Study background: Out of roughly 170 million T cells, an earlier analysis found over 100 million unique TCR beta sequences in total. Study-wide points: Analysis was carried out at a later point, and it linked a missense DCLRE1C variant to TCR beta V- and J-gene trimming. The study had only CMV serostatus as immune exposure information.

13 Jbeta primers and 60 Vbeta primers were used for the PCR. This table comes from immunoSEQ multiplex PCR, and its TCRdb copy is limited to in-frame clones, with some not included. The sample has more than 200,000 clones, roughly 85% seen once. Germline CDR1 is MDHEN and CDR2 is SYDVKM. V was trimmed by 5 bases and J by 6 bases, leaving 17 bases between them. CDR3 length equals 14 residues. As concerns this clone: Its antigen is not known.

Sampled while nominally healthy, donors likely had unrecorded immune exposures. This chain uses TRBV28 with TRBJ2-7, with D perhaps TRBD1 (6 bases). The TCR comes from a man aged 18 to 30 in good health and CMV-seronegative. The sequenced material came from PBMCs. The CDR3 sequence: CASSPLRQACEQYF. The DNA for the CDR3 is TGTGCCAGCAGTCCGCTCAGACAGGCGTGCGAGCAGTACTTC.